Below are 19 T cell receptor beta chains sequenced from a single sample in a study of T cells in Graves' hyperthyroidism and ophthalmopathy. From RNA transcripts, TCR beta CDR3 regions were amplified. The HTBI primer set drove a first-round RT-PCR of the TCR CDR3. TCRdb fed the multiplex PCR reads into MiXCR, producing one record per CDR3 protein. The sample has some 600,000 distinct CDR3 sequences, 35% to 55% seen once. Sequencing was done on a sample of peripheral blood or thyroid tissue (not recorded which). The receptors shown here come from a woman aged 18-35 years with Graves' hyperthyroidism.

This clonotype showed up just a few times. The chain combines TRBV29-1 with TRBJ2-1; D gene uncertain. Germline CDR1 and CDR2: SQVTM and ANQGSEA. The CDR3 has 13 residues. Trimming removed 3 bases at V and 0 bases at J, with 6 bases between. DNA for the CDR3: TGCAGCGTTGAGTCTAGCTCCTACAATGAGCAGTTCTTC. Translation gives CSVESSSYNEQFF.

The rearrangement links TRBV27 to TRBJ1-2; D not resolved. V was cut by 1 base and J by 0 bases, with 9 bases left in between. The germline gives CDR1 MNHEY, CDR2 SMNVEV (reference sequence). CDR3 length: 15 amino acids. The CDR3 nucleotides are TGTGCCAGCAGTTTATATGGGCTAACTAACTATGGCTACACCTTC. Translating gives CASSLYGLTNYGYTF.

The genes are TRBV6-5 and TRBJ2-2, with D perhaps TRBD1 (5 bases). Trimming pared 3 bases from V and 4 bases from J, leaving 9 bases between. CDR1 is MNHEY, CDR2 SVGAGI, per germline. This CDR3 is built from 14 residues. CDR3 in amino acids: CASSYRGVTGELFF. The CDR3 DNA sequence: TGTGCCAGCAGTTATAGGGGCGTCACCGGGGAGCTGTTTTTT.

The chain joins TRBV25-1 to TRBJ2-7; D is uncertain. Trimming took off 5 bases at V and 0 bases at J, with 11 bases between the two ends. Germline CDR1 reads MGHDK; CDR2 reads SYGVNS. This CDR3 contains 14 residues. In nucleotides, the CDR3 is TGTGCCAGCAGTCCAACATTGGACTCCTACGAGCAGTACTTC. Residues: CASSPTLDSYEQYF.

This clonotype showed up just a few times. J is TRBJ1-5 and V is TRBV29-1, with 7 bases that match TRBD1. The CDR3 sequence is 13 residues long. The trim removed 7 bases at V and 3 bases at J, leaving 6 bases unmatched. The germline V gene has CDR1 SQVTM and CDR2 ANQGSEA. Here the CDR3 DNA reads TGCAGCGCTAGACAGGGTTTCAATCAGCCCCAGCATTTT. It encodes CSARQGFNQPQHF.

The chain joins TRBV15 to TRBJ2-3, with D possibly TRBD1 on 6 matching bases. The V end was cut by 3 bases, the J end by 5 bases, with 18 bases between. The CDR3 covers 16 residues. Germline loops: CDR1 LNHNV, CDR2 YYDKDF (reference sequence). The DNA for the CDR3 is TGTGCCACCAGCAGGGAATGGGGGCAGGGTAGAGATACGCAGTATTTT. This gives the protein CATSREWGQGRDTQYF.

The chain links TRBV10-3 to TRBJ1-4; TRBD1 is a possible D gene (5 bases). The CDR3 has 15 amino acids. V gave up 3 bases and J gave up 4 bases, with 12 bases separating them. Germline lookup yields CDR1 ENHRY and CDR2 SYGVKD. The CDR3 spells CAISDASGGNEKLFF. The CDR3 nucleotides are TGTGCCATCAGTGACGCTAGCGGGGGTAATGAAAAACTGTTTTTT.

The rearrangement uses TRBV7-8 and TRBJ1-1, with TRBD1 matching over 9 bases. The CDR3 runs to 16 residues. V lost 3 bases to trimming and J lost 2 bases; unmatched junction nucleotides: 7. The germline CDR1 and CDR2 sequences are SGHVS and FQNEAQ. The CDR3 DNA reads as TGTGCCAGCAGCTTGGAGGACAGGGGTCTAAACACTGAAGCTTTCTTT. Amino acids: CASSLEDRGLNTEAFF.

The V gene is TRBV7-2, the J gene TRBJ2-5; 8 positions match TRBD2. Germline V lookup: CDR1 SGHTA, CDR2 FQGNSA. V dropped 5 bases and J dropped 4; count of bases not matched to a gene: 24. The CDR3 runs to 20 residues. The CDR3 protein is CASSLQSMGLGLGRGETQYF. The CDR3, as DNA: TGTGCCAGCAGCCTTCAAAGCATGGGACTAGGTTTGGGGAGGGGAGAGACCCAGTACTTC.

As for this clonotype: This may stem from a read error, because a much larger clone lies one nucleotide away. The CDR3: CSARPGPYGQYF. The CDR3 coding sequence is TGCAGTGCTAGACCTGGCCCCTACGGGCAGTACTTC. V usage is TRBV20-1 and J usage is TRBJ2-7; D is undetermined. Germline CDR1 and CDR2: DFQATT and SNEGSKA (reference sequence). This CDR3 is built from 12 residues.

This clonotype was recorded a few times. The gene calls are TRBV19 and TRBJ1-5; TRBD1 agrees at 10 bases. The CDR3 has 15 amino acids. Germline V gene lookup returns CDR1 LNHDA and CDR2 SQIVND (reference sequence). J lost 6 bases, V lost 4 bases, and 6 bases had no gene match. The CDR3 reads CASSKTGGFGQPQHF. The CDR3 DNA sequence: TGTGCCAGTAGTAAGACAGGGGGCTTCGGTCAGCCCCAGCATTTT.

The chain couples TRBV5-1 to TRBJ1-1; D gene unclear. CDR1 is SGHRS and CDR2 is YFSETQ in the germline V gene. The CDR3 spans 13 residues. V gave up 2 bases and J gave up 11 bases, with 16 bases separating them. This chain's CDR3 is CASSFGAGFGAFF. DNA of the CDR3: TGCGCCAGCAGCTTTGGAGCGGGGTTCGGCGCTTTCTTT. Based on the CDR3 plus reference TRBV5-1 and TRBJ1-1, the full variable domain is KAGVTQTPRYLIKTRGQQVTLSCSPISGHRSVSWYQQTPGQGLQFLFEYFSETQRNKGNFPGRFSGRQFSNSRSEMNVSTLELGDSALYLCASSFGAGFGAFFGQGTRLTVV.

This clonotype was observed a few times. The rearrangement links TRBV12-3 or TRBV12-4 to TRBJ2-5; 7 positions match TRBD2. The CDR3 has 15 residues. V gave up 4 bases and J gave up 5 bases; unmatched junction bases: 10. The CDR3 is CASSSGAGVSETQYF. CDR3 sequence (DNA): TGTGCCAGCAGTTCCGGCGCGGGAGTCTCTGAGACCCAGTACTTC.

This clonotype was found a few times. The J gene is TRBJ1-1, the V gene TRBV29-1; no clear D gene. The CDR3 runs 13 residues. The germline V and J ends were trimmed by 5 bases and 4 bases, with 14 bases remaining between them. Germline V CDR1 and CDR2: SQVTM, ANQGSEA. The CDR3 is CSVQSVSGTEAFF. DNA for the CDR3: TGCAGCGTTCAGTCTGTGTCCGGCACTGAAGCTTTCTTT.

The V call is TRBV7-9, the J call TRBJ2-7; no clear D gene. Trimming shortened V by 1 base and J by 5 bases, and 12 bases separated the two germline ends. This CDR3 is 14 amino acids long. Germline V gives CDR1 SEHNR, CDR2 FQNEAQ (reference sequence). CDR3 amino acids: CASSLVILPHEQYF. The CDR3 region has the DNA TGTGCCAGCAGCTTAGTGATTCTTCCTCACGAGCAGTACTTC.

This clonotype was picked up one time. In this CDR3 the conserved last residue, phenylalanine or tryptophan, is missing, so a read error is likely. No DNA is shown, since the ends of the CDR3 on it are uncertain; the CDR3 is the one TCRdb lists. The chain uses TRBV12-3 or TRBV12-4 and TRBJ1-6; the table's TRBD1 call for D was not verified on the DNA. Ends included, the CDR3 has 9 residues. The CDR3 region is CASSRTGAG.

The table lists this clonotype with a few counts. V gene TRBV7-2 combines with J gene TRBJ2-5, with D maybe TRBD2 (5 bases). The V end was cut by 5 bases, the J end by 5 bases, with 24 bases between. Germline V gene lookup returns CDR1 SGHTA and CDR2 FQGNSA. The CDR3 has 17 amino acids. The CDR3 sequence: CASSQVEIARAEETQYF. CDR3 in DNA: TGTGCCAGCAGCCAAGTCGAGATAGCGAGGGCGGAGGAGACCCAGTACTTC.

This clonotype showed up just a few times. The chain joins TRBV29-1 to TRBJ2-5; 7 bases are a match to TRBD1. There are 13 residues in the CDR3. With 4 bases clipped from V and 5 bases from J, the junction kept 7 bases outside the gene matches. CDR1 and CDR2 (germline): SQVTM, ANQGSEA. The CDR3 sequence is CSVGPRGRETQYF. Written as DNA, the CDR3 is TGCAGCGTTGGTCCAAGGGGGCGGGAGACCCAGTACTTC.

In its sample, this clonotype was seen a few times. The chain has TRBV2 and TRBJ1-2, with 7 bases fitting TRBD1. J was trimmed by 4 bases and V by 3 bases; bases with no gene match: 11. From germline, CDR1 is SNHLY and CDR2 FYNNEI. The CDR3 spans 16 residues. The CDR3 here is CASSDRGTAIFYGYTF. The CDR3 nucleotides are TGTGCCAGCAGTGATCGCGGGACAGCGATTTTCTATGGCTACACCTTC.